What follows are 18 T cell receptor beta chains derived from one specimen sequenced in a study of identical twins. A single record per CDR3 protein comes from TCRdb applying MiXCR to the 5' RACE reads. The table shows hundreds of thousands of distinct CDR3 sequences, with roughly 12% occurring only once. These data also featured in a second study, about yellow fever vaccine responses in identical twins.

Input material: PBMCs. The source is a woman aged 18-29 years in good health.

The CDR3 here is CASSYSGMGGELFF. The CDR3 nucleotides are TGTGCCAGCAGTTACTCGGGCATGGGCGGGGAGCTGTTTTTT. This chain connects TRBV6-5 to TRBJ2-2; D is undetermined. The CDR3 has 14 amino acids. Trimming took 0 bases from V and 7 from J, leaving 9 bases between them. CDR1 MNHEY and CDR2 SVGAGI come from the germline V gene.

This clonotype was observed a handful of times. This sequence joins TRBV14 and TRBJ2-7; possibly TRBD2 for D (6 bases). This CDR3 has 14 amino acids. V lost 0 bases, J lost 5 bases, and 11 bases lay in between. Germline CDR1 SGHDN, CDR2 FVKESK. The CDR3 is CASSQDWGVNEQYF. CDR3 bases: TGTGCCAGCAGCCAAGATTGGGGGGTCAACGAGCAGTACTTC.

This clonotype came up a few times. V is TRBV7-9 and J is TRBJ2-1; 10 bases are shared with TRBD2. CDR1 and CDR2 from the germline V gene are SEHNR and FQNEAQ (reference sequence). V lost 5 bases and J lost 6; bases outside the gene matches: 13. CDR3 length: 17 residues. CDR3 loop: CASSLSGASGSFNEQFF. In nucleotides, the CDR3 is TGTGCCAGCAGCCTCTCGGGGGCTAGCGGGAGTTTCAATGAGCAGTTCTTC.

This clonotype was seen more than once but under ten times. CDR3 bases: TGTGCCACCAGCCGTCGGGGGACGGCTAATGAAAAACTGTTTTTT. Its translation: CATSRRGTANEKLFF. V and J are TRBV15 and TRBJ1-4; TRBD1 is a possible D gene (5 bases). The CDR3 is 15 residues long. CDR1 and CDR2 (germline): LNHNV, YYDKDF (reference sequence). V lost 5 bases and J lost 3, with 13 bases in between.

The sample holds many counts of this clonotype. This chain links TRBV4-1 with TRBJ1-1; D is perhaps TRBD1 (5 bases). The CDR3 runs to 16 residues. CDR1 and CDR2 (germline): MGHRA, YSYEKL. Trimming cost V 0 bases and J 6 bases, with 17 bases left between them. DNA for the CDR3: TGCGCCAGCAGCCAAGATCCAGGGCAGTCCTTGGCTGAAGCTTTCTTT. The encoded protein is CASSQDPGQSLAEAFF.

The genes are TRBV20-1 and TRBJ2-5; the D is unclear. Germline values: CDR1 DFQATT, CDR2 SNEGSKA (reference sequence). V lost 0 bases and J 5 bases, leaving 13 bases between the germline ends. This CDR3 has 14 residues. Here the CDR3 reads CSARDDPLRETQYF. The CDR3 DNA sequence: TGCAGTGCTAGAGATGACCCCCTCCGGGAGACCCAGTACTTC.

This clonotype was seen a few times. This chain uses TRBV20-1 with TRBJ2-7; tentatively, D is TRBD1 or TRBD2 (5 bases each). Germline lookup yields CDR1 DFQATT and CDR2 SNEGSKA (reference sequence). The CDR3 covers 13 residues. Trimming took 2 bases from V and 1 from J, leaving 9 bases between them. The CDR3 DNA reads TGCAGTGCTAGACCCGGGGCGTCCTACGAGCAGTACTTC. Translation: CSARPGASYEQYF.

The chain links TRBV5-1 to TRBJ2-7, with D possibly TRBD1 on 6 matching bases. With 4 bases removed from V and 3 bases from J, the gap between germline ends came to 17 bases. There are 15 residues in the CDR3. Per the germline V gene, CDR1 is SGHRS and CDR2 is YFSETQ. The CDR3 protein is CASSRGHWTYYEQYF. CDR3 in DNA: TGCGCCAGCAGCCGGGGACACTGGACCTACTACGAGCAGTACTTC.

The chain links TRBV7-9 to TRBJ2-7; D is unclear. Germline V gene data show CDR1 as SEHNR and CDR2 as FQNEAQ (reference sequence). With 4 bases removed from V and 2 bases from J, the gap between germline ends came to 9 bases. The CDR3 runs 13 residues. The CDR3 reads CASSSVRAYEQYF. CDR3 sequence (DNA): TGTGCCAGCAGCTCGGTCCGGGCCTACGAGCAGTACTTC.

Many counts were recorded for this clonotype. This rearrangement joins TRBV5-6 to TRBJ2-2; 7 nucleotides match TRBD2. CDR3 length: 16 residues. V trimming: 4 bases; J trimming: 2 bases; junction bases outside the gene matches: 8. CDR1 and CDR2 from the germline V gene are SGHDT and YYEEEE. DNA for the CDR3: TGTGCCAGCAGCACGGGGACTATACTTAACACCGGGGAGCTGTTTTTT. It encodes CASSTGTILNTGELFF.

This clonotype was found many times. The chain carries TRBV6-1 and TRBJ2-3; possibly TRBD2 for D (7 bases). V was trimmed by 9 bases and J by 2 bases, leaving 15 bases between them. Per the germline V gene, CDR1 is MNHNS and CDR2 is SASEGT. There are 14 residues in the CDR3. The CDR3 DNA is TGTGCCAGTTCTATGGCGGGGGCCACAGATACGCAGTATTTT. As protein: CASSMAGATDTQYF.

CDR3 residues: CASSNSLLGETQYF. CDR3 in DNA: TGTGCCAGCAGCAACTCACTCTTAGGAGAGACCCAGTACTTC. The chain has TRBV6-5 and TRBJ2-5; the D is unclear. The V gene's germline CDR1 is MNHEY and CDR2 SVGAGI. This CDR3 is 14 amino acids long. V lost 6 bases, J lost 4 bases, and 15 bases lay in between.

The rearrangement links TRBV7-9 to TRBJ2-3, with TRBD2 matching over 15 bases. The CDR3 sequence is 17 residues long. Germline V gives CDR1 SEHNR, CDR2 FQNEAQ (reference sequence). The J segment lost 4 bases and the V segment lost 3 bases, leaving 5 bases of the junction unmatched. The chain's CDR3 is CASSFRGLAGGPDTQYF. In nucleotides, the CDR3 is TGTGCCAGCAGCTTCCGCGGACTAGCGGGAGGGCCAGATACGCAGTATTTT.

V and J are TRBV7-9 and TRBJ2-1; D unclear. V lost 3 bases and J 9 bases, leaving 15 bases between the germline ends. Germline CDR1 SEHNR, CDR2 FQNEAQ (reference sequence). The CDR3 covers 14 residues. The CDR3 nucleotides read TGTGCCAGCAGCTTCCTAGGAACACCCAGTGAGCAGTTCTTC. This gives the protein CASSFLGTPSEQFF. Variable domain in full (rest from reference TRBV7-9 and TRBJ2-1): DTGVSQNPRHKITKRGQNVTFRCDPISEHNRLYWYRQTLGQGPEFLTYFQNEAQLEKSRLLSDRFSAERPKGSFSTLEIQRTEQGDSAMYLCASSFLGTPSEQFFGPGTRLTVL.

Concerning this clonotype itself: A much larger clone differs by one base, so this may be a read error. The V call is TRBV4-1, the J call TRBJ2-7; D ambiguous. Deletions cut 0 bases from V and 2 bases from J, with 5 bases between. CDR1 is MGHRA, CDR2 YSYEKL, per germline. The CDR3 is 13 residues long. Here the CDR3 reads CASSQDWTYEQYF. Written as DNA, the CDR3 is TGCGCCAGCAGCCAAGATTGGACCTACGAGCAGTACTTC.

This clonotype was detected a few times. The chain employs TRBV20-1 and TRBJ2-7, with 9 nucleotides matching TRBD2. Germline CDR1 and CDR2: DFQATT and SNEGSKA (reference sequence). The CDR3 length is 16 residues. The V gene end was trimmed by 4 bases and the J gene end by 2 bases; junction bases not matched to a gene: 12. CDR3: CSANTRAVAGAYEQYV. In DNA form, the CDR3 reads TGCAGTGCTAACACCCGGGCGGTAGCGGGGGCCTACGAGCAGTACGTC.

This clonotype was detected many times. The rearrangement joins TRBV4-1 to TRBJ1-2; 7 bases agree with TRBD1. Germline trimming cut 3 bases from V and 4 bases from J; bases unmatched to any gene: 5. The CDR3 is made up of 14 amino acids. Per the germline V gene, CDR1 is MGHRA and CDR2 is YSYEKL. The CDR3 region is CASSHPGQLYGYTF. DNA of the CDR3: TGCGCCAGCAGCCACCCGGGACAGCTCTATGGCTACACCTTC.

This chain links TRBV20-1 with TRBJ1-4, with a weak D call TRBD1 (5 bases). The CDR3 runs 12 residues. Trimming shortened V by 5 bases and J by 10 bases, and 14 bases separated the two germline ends. Germline CDR1 and CDR2: DFQATT and SNEGSKA (reference sequence). In DNA form, the CDR3 reads TGCAGTGCTTGGGGACCGAGGGGAAAACTGTTTTTT. Translation gives CSAWGPRGKLFF.